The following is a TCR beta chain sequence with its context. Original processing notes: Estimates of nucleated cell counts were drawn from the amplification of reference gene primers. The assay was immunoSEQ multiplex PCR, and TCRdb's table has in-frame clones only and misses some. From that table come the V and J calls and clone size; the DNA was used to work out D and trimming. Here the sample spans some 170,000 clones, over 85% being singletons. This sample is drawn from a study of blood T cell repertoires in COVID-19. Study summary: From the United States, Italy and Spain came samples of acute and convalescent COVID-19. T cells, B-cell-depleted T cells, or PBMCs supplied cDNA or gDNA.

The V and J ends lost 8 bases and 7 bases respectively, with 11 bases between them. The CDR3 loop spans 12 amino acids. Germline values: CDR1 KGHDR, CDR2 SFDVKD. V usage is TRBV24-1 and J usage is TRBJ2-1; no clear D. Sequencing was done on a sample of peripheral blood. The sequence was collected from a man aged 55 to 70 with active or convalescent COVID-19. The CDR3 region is CATMSRLNEQFF. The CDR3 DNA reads TGTGCCACCATGTCTAGGCTGAATGAGCAGTTCTTC.